A single sample gave rise to the 30 T cell receptor beta chains below, sequenced in a study of cytomegalovirus exposure and HLA in healthy donors. PCR amplification relied on 60 Vbeta primers (plus 13 Jbeta primers). This table comes from immunoSEQ multiplex PCR, and its TCRdb copy is limited to in-frame clones, with some not included. Of roughly 190,000 clones listed, over 70% are singletons. Specimen: PBMCs. All receptors derive from a woman in her twenties or thirties in good health and CMV-seropositive.

There are a few counts of this clone. V gene TRBV11-2 combines with J gene TRBJ2-1; TRBD2 aligns across 8 bases. This CDR3 is 15 amino acids long. Trimming took 1 base from V and 4 from J; bases not matched to a gene: 3. Germline V gene data show CDR1 as SGHAT and CDR2 as FQNNGV. CDR3 region: CASSLVAGLYNEQFF. For the CDR3, the DNA is TGTGCCAGCAGCTTAGTAGCGGGACTATACAATGAGCAGTTCTTC.

The chain employs TRBV27 and TRBJ2-3, with 10 positions matching TRBD2. CDR3 length: 14 residues. The germline gives CDR1 MNHEY, CDR2 SMNVEV (reference sequence). With 3 bases clipped from V and 4 bases from J, the junction kept 1 base outside the gene matches. CDR3 DNA sequence: TGTGCCAGCAGTTTCCTAGCGGGAGCAGATACGCAGTATTTT. Amino acids: CASSFLAGADTQYF.

This clone occurred a few times. For the CDR3, the DNA is TGTGCCAGCAGTTTAACTAGGGGGAGCGATTATGGCTACACCTTC. It is translated as CASSLTRGSDYGYTF. This chain links TRBV27 with TRBJ1-2; a possible D gene is TRBD1 (6 bases). The V gene lost 2 bases and the J gene lost 5 bases, with 15 bases spanning the gap. The CDR3 has 15 residues. Germline V gene lookup returns CDR1 MNHEY and CDR2 SMNVEV (reference sequence).

The CDR3 spells CASSLDAGTNTEAFF. The CDR3 DNA reads as TGTGCCAGCAGCTTAGACGCAGGAACGAACACTGAAGCTTTCTTT. The rearrangement links TRBV11-2 to TRBJ1-1; D gene ambiguous. The V and J ends lost 0 bases and 1 base respectively, with 9 bases between them. Germline loops: CDR1 SGHAT, CDR2 FQNNGV. The CDR3 runs to 15 residues.

The chain has TRBV19 and TRBJ2-1; TRBD1 might be the D (5 bases). This CDR3 has 14 amino acids. CDR1 is LNHDA, CDR2 SQIVND, per germline (reference sequence). Trimming cost V 3 bases and J 6 bases, with 12 bases left between them. CDR3 DNA sequence: TGTGCCAGTAGTATGTGGGGCGCCTCCAATGAGCAGTTCTTC. Translated, it gives CASSMWGASNEQFF. The full variable domain, completed using reference TRBV19 and TRBJ2-1, is DGGITQSPKYLFRKEGQNVTLSCEQNLNHDAMYWYRQDPGQGLRLIYYSQIVNDFQKGDIAEGYSVSREKKESFPLTVTSAQKNPTAFYLCASSMWGASNEQFFGPGTRLTVL.

The V call is TRBV25-1, the J call TRBJ1-4; 10 positions match TRBD1. This CDR3 comprises 13 residues. Germline V lookup: CDR1 MGHDK, CDR2 SYGVNS. Trimming removed 3 bases from V and 12 bases from J; junction bases left unmatched: 4. CDR3 amino acids: CASSDWTGGELFF. In DNA form, the CDR3 reads TGTGCCAGCAGTGACTGGACAGGGGGAGAACTGTTTTTT.

This clone was observed once. The chain uses TRBV4-1 and TRBJ2-5; D gene uncertain. The CDR3 is 13 residues long. In germline, CDR1 is MGHRA, CDR2 YSYEKL. Trimming removed 3 bases from V and 2 bases from J, with 7 bases in between. CDR3 nucleotide sequence: TGCGCCAGCAGCCATCGCAGTCAAGAGACCCAGTACTTC. This gives the protein CASSHRSQETQYF.

For the CDR3, the DNA is TGCGCCAGCGCCGGACAGGGGCATTATGGCTACACCTTC. It specifies CASAGQGHYGYTF. J is TRBJ1-2 and V is TRBV5-1, with 9 bases aligning to TRBD1. The CDR3 has 13 residues. Germline lookup yields CDR1 SGHRS and CDR2 YFSETQ. Trimming cost V 7 bases and J 5 bases; bases outside gene matches: 6.

The genes are TRBV5-1 and TRBJ2-2; possibly TRBD2 for D (7 bases). This CDR3 has 17 residues. V lost 3 bases to trimming and J lost 6 bases, with 21 bases between them. Looked up from germline, CDR1 is SGHRS and CDR2 is YFSETQ. CDR3 coding DNA: TGCGCCAGCAGCTCACATCCAGGCGGGGGCGGAGCCGGGGAGCTGTTTTTT. This gives the protein CASSSHPGGGGAGELFF.

By sample fraction, this clone is medium-sized. The chain recombines TRBV28 with TRBJ2-3; 9 bases are a match to TRBD2. The CDR3 contains 15 residues. In germline, CDR1 is MDHEN, CDR2 SYDVKM. With 4 bases clipped from V and 9 bases from J, the junction kept 11 bases outside the gene matches. The DNA of the CDR3 is TGTGCCAGCAGTTCGTTAGCGGGAGCACAGGGAACGCAGTATTTT. Translated, it gives CASSSLAGAQGTQYF.

V is TRBV6-5 and J is TRBJ2-5; tentatively, D is TRBD2 (6 bases). There are 14 residues in the CDR3. CDR1 MNHEY and CDR2 SVGAGI come from the germline V gene. V lost 6 bases, J lost 5 bases, and 16 bases lay in between. CDR3 DNA: TGTGCCAGCAGAATAGCCCGGGACTCGGAGACCCAGTACTTC. Amino acid sequence: CASRIARDSETQYF.

The chain links TRBV19 to TRBJ2-7, with 7 bases aligning to TRBD1. There are 16 residues in the CDR3. The germline V gene encodes CDR1 LNHDA and CDR2 SQIVND (reference sequence). V shed 4 bases, J shed 6 bases, and the junction held 15 bases outside the gene matches. The chain's CDR3 is CASSSLTGSDRGEQYF. CDR3 nucleotides: TGTGCCAGTAGTAGTCTGACAGGGTCCGATCGGGGCGAGCAGTACTTC. The whole variable domain, filled in from reference TRBV19 and TRBJ2-7, reads DGGITQSPKYLFRKEGQNVTLSCEQNLNHDAMYWYRQDPGQGLRLIYYSQIVNDFQKGDIAEGYSVSREKKESFPLTVTSAQKNPTAFYLCASSSLTGSDRGEQYFGPGTRLTVT.

The rearrangement links TRBV4-1 to TRBJ2-1; D is perhaps TRBD2 (6 bases). This CDR3 has 15 amino acids. Between the trimmed V and J ends, which lost 1 base and 6 bases, there was a span of 13 bases. The germline CDR1 and CDR2 sequences are MGHRA and YSYEKL. The CDR3 region has the DNA TGCGCCAGCAGCCAAGTCCTGACTAGTTCCAATGAGCAGTTCTTC. Protein product: CASSQVLTSSNEQFF.

This sequence joins TRBV2 and TRBJ1-3; the D gene is possibly TRBD1 (5 bases). Trimming pared 4 bases from V and 4 bases from J, leaving 8 bases between. The CDR3 totals 13 residues. Per germline, CDR1 SNHLY and CDR2 FYNNEI. CDR3 bases: TGTGCCAGCAGTGGGGGGAGGGGAAACACCATATATTTT. Its protein product is CASSGGRGNTIYF. Filled out from reference TRBV2 and TRBJ1-3, the complete variable domain reads EPEVTQTPSHQVTQMGQEVILRCVPISNHLYFYWYRQILGQKVEFLVSFYNNEISEKSEIFDDQFSVERPDGSNFTLKIRSTKLEDSAMYFCASSGGRGNTIYFGEGSWLTVV.

The chain couples TRBV29-1 to TRBJ2-2; possibly TRBD1 for D (7 bases). The germline gives CDR1 SQVTM, CDR2 ANQGSEA. V lost 6 bases, J lost 0 bases, and 14 bases lay in between. The CDR3 has 15 residues. DNA for the CDR3: TGCAGCGTCTCAGGCGGGACAGCGAACACCGGGGAGCTGTTTTTT. This translates into CSVSGGTANTGELFF.

V and J are TRBV7-2 and TRBJ1-4; D gene unclear. The CDR3 is 15 residues long. V shed 1 base and J shed 10 bases, with 16 bases lying between them. In germline, CDR1 is SGHTA, CDR2 FQGNSA. In nucleotides, the CDR3 is TGTGCCAGCAGCTTAGAGACCCGGAGTCTCGGAAAACTGTTTTTT. This sequence encodes CASSLETRSLGKLFF.

The V and J genes are TRBV5-1 and TRBJ1-6; tentatively, D is TRBD1 (5 bases). The CDR3 totals 14 residues. Trimming removed 5 bases at V and 9 bases at J, with 15 bases between. Germline CDR1 and CDR2: SGHRS and YFSETQ. CDR3: CASREGAVSSPLHF. In DNA, the CDR3 is TGCGCCAGCAGGGAAGGGGCTGTAAGTTCACCCCTCCACTTT.

This clone was counted only a few times. The genes are TRBV10-3 and TRBJ2-7; tentatively, D is TRBD2 (6 bases). CDR3 length equals 12 residues. Germline lookup yields CDR1 ENHRY and CDR2 SYGVKD. With 11 bases removed from V and 4 bases from J, the gap between germline ends came to 15 bases. DNA for the CDR3: TGTGCCGCCTCCGGGACTCCTTACGAGCAGTACTTC. It translates to CAASGTPYEQYF.

V usage is TRBV5-4 and J usage is TRBJ2-3, with TRBD2 matching over 7 bases. The CDR3 contains 15 residues. The germline V gene encodes CDR1 SGHNT and CDR2 YYREEE (reference sequence). V lost 4 bases and J lost 0; bases outside the gene matches: 5. The CDR3 DNA sequence: TGTGCCAGCAGCCAGAGCGGGATTAGCACAGATACGCAGTATTTT. Residues: CASSQSGISTDTQYF.

This clone was picked up a small number of times. One end of the junction does not line up with germline, which may come from a read error. The chain joins TRBV7-9 to TRBJ2-1; TRBD2 is a possible D gene (5 bases). The CDR3 runs to 12 residues. CDR1 SEHNR and CDR2 FQNEAQ come from the germline V gene (reference sequence). The CDR3 spells CASSFDYHEQFF. The CDR3 DNA is TGTGCCAGCAGCTTCGACTACCATGAGCAGTTCTTC.

The chain couples TRBV2 to TRBJ2-7; possible D gene TRBD2, 6 bases. The germline V gene encodes CDR1 SNHLY and CDR2 FYNNEI. The CDR3 is 15 amino acids. V was clipped by 7 bases and J by 0 bases, with 16 bases between them. As DNA, the CDR3 is TGTGCCAGCACCGAGAGAGCGGGCGGCTCCTACGAGCAGTACTTC. Its protein is CASTERAGGSYEQYF.

The chain links TRBV7-8 to TRBJ2-7; 10 bases fit TRBD2. Germline CDR1 is SGHVS and CDR2 is FQNEAQ. Trimming at V came to 5 bases and at J to 1 base, leaving 5 bases not matched to a gene. The CDR3 consists of 15 residues. The CDR3 sequence is CASSSRTSGSYEQYF. CDR3 bases: TGTGCCAGCAGCAGCCGGACTAGCGGATCCTACGAGCAGTACTTC. Using reference TRBV7-8 and TRBJ2-7 for the parts outside the CDR3, the full variable domain is GAGVSQSPRYKVAKRGQDVALRCDPISGHVSLFWYQQALGQGPEFLTYFQNEAQLDKSGLPSDRFFAERPEGSVSTLKIQRTQQEDSAVYLCASSSRTSGSYEQYFGPGTRLTVT.

The rearrangement links TRBV6-6 to TRBJ1-1, with D unclear. The V end lost 8 bases, the J end lost 1 base, and 11 bases lay between the germline ends. The CDR3 covers 13 residues. Germline V gene lookup returns CDR1 MNHNY and CDR2 SVGAGI (reference sequence). The CDR3 DNA sequence: TGTGCCAGCGGAGGATCAGCGAACACTGAAGCTTTCTTT. This gives the protein CASGGSANTEAFF.

This rearrangement joins TRBV5-4 to TRBJ2-3, with 13 bases that match TRBD2. CDR1 is SGHNT, CDR2 YYREEE, per germline (reference sequence). The CDR3 contains 14 residues. J lost 6 bases, V lost 4 bases, and 2 bases had no gene match. In DNA form, the CDR3 reads TGTGCCAGCAGCCCGACTAGCGGGAGGGATACGCAGTATTTT. The encoded protein is CASSPTSGRDTQYF.

This clone was found once. The CDR3 sequence: CASSRSGGVDEQFF. The CDR3 nucleotides read TGTGCCAGCAGCCGGAGCGGGGGGGTTGATGAGCAGTTCTTC. The rearrangement joins TRBV5-5 to TRBJ2-1, with 10 bases aligning to TRBD2. The trim removed 4 bases at V and 8 bases at J, leaving 6 bases unmatched. The V gene's germline CDR1 is SGHKS and CDR2 YYEKEE (reference sequence). The CDR3 is 14 amino acids.

V usage is TRBV19 and J usage is TRBJ2-1, with a possible D match to TRBD2 (6 bases). The V and J ends lost 4 bases and 9 bases respectively, with 7 bases between them. CDR3 length: 11 residues. Germline V gene sequence: CDR1 LNHDA, CDR2 SQIVND (reference sequence). CDR3: CASSNSGEQFF. CDR3 in DNA: TGTGCCAGTAGTAATAGCGGTGAGCAGTTCTTC.

J is TRBJ2-7 and V is TRBV5-1; D gene unclear. CDR3 size: 13 residues. Trimming removed 7 bases from V and 3 bases from J, with 14 bases in between. Germline V lookup: CDR1 SGHRS, CDR2 YFSETQ. The CDR3 loop reads CASPRDSGYEQYF. The CDR3 DNA is TGCGCCAGCCCCCGTGACTCTGGCTACGAGCAGTACTTC. Full variable domain (rest looked up from reference TRBV5-1 and TRBJ2-7): KAGVTQTPRYLIKTRGQQVTLSCSPISGHRSVSWYQQTPGQGLQFLFEYFSETQRNKGNFPGRFSGRQFSNSRSEMNVSTLELGDSALYLCASPRDSGYEQYFGPGTRLTVT.

The chain couples TRBV28 to TRBJ1-1; D might be TRBD1 (5 bases). The CDR3 runs to 14 residues. Trimming pared 2 bases from V and 6 bases from J, leaving 13 bases between. Germline V CDR1 and CDR2: MDHEN, SYDVKM. DNA of the CDR3: TGTGCCAGCAGTTTACCTGCCCGGGGGTCTGAAGCTTTCTTT. Amino acid sequence: CASSLPARGSEAFF.

This clone showed up just a few times. The V call is TRBV11-2, the J call TRBJ2-5; 10 bases match TRBD2. CDR1 SGHAT and CDR2 FQNNGV come from the germline V gene. The CDR3 runs to 15 residues. V gave up 1 base and J gave up 2 bases; unmatched junction bases: 1. The CDR3 coding sequence is TGTGCCAGCAGCTTAGGGACTAGCGGACAAGAGACCCAGTACTTC. This encodes CASSLGTSGQETQYF.

The chain is built from TRBV5-6 and TRBJ2-5; a weak D match, TRBD2 (6 bases). Per germline, CDR1 SGHDT and CDR2 YYEEEE. V was pared by 4 bases and J by 5 bases, with 12 bases between. The CDR3 is made up of 13 amino acids. CDR3 sequence (DNA): TGTGCCAGCAGCCCTGGACTATTTGAGACCCAGTACTTC. Its protein product is CASSPGLFETQYF.